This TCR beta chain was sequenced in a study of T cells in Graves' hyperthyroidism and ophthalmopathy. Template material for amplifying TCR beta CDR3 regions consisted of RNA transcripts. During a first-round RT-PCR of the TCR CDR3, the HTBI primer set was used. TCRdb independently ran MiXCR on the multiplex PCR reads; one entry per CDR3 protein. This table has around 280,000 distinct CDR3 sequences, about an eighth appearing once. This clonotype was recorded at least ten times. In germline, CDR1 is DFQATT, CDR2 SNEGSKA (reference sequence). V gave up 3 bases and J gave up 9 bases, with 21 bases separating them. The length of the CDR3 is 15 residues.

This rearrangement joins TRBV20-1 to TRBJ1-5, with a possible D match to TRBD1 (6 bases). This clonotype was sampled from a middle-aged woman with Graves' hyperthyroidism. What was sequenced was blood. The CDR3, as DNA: TGCAGTGCTAGTAGCCAGGGGAGGGGAATGCCGCCCCAGCATTTT. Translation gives CSASSQGRGMPPQHF.